The 2 T cell receptor beta chains in this list originate from one sample, sequenced in a study of cytomegalovirus exposure and HLA in healthy donors. The PCR used 60 Vbeta and 13 Jbeta primers. Measured with immunoSEQ multiplex PCR; TCRdb has only the in-frame clones, and not every one. The sample records approximately 170,000 clones, 65% to 85% being singletons. Material: PBMCs. These receptor sequences come from a woman aged 45 to 65 in good health and CMV-seropositive.

The chain links TRBV28 to TRBJ1-3; D ambiguous. Trimming cost V 3 bases and J 4 bases, with 13 bases left between them. The CDR3 has 15 amino acids. From germline, CDR1 is MDHEN and CDR2 SYDVKM. In DNA, the CDR3 is TGTGCCAGCAGTTTCGGGTCGGGGAGCGGAAACACCATATATTTT. This codes for CASSFGSGSGNTIYF.

The chain combines TRBV5-5 with TRBJ2-3; D gene uncertain. This CDR3 region has 11 residues. V lost 4 bases and J 2 bases, leaving 2 bases between the germline ends. CDR1 is SGHKS, CDR2 YYEKEE, per germline (reference sequence). The CDR3 DNA reads TGTGCCAGCAGCCTCACAGATACGCAGTATTTT. It encodes CASSLTDTQYF.